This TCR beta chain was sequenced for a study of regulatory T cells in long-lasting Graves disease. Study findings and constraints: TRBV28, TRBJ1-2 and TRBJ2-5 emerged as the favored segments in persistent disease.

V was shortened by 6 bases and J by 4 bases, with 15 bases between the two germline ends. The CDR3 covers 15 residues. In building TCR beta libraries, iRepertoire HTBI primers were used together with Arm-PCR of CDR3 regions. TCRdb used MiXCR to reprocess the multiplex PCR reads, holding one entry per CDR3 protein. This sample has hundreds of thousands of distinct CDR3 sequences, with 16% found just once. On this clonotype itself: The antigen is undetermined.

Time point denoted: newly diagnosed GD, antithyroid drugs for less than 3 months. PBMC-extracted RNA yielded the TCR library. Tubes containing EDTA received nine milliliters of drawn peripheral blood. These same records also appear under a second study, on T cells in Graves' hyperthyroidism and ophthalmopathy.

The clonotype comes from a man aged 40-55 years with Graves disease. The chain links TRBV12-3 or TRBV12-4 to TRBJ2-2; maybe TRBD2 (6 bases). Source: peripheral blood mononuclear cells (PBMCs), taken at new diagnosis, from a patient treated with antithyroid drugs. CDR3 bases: TGTGCCAGCAGCCCCGGTGGGGGGTTCACCGGGGAGCTGTTTTTT. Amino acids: CASSPGGGFTGELFF.